Below are 23 T cell receptor beta chains sequenced from a single sample in a study of low-dose radiotherapy and immunotherapy resistance in tumors. The time point: before trial treatment. First-strand cDNA used TRAV- and TRBV-specific primers, covering alpha and beta chains. With a constant-region primer and a V-primer adapter, TCRs were subjected to around 20 PCR cycles of amplification. TCRdb itself ran the reads through MiXCR, one entry per CDR3 protein. This sample has about 60,000 distinct CDR3 sequences, with 20% to 25% found just once. This material consisted of PBMCs, taken before treatment. All receptors come from a male donor with prostate cancer.

To note about this clonotype: A far bigger clonotype differs at one base, so this is likely a read error. The rearrangement joins TRBV15 to TRBJ2-1; 7 bases match TRBD2. Trimming cost V 0 bases and J 10 bases; bases outside gene matches: 9. CDR1 and CDR2 (germline): LNHNV, YYDKDF (reference sequence). The CDR3 consists of 15 residues. In nucleotides, the CDR3 is TGTGCCACCAGCAGAGACGGGGGGATGTCCTACGAGCAGTTCTTC. This translates into CATSRDGGMSYEQFF.

This clonotype has only a few counts. The chain has TRBV2 and TRBJ2-5; a possible D gene is TRBD2 (6 bases). Looked up from germline, CDR1 is SNHLY and CDR2 is FYNNEI. V was cut by 6 bases and J by 4 bases, with 27 bases left in between. This CDR3 region has 18 residues. CDR3 nucleotides: TGTGCCAGCAGCGAATACCTCTTACCGGGGGAGAGTCGAGAGACCCAGTACTTC. Translating gives CASSEYLLPGESRETQYF.

This clonotype was found many times. J is TRBJ2-3 and V is TRBV6-5; 8 bases map to TRBD1. The CDR3 spans 14 residues. V gave up 6 bases and J gave up 5 bases; unmatched junction bases: 7. CDR1 and CDR2 from the germline V gene are MNHEY and SVGAGI. The chain's CDR3 is CASSLDRVVDTQYF. The CDR3 DNA is TGTGCCAGCAGCCTGGACAGGGTGGTAGATACGCAGTATTTT.

This clonotype was seen many times. V gene TRBV7-6 combines with J gene TRBJ2-7, with D possibly being TRBD2 (6 bases). Trimming removed 1 base at V and 7 bases at J, with 17 bases between. Germline lookup yields CDR1 SGHVS and CDR2 FNYEAQ. This CDR3 is 15 amino acids long. The CDR3 here is CASSLGGVLSTEQYF. DNA of the CDR3: TGTGCCAGCAGCTTAGGCGGGGTGCTTAGCACGGAGCAGTACTTC.

This chain joins TRBV7-3 and TRBJ1-6; 7 bases align to TRBD1. CDR1 and CDR2 from the germline V gene are SGHTA and FQGTGA. The CDR3 is 15 residues long. The trim removed 4 bases at V and 7 bases at J, leaving 7 bases unmatched. The chain's CDR3 is CASSYTPGQNSPLHF. The CDR3 bases are TGTGCCAGCAGCTACACCCCGGGACAGAATTCACCCCTCCACTTT. Variable domain in full (rest from reference TRBV7-3 and TRBJ1-6): GAGVSQTPSNKVTEKGKYVELRCDPISGHTALYWYRQSLGQGPEFLIYFQGTGAADDSGLPNDRFFAVRPEGSVSTLKIQRTERGDSAVYLCASSYTPGQNSPLHFGNGTRLTVT.

This clonotype was picked up many times. The chain carries TRBV3-1 and TRBJ2-2; either TRBD1 or TRBD2 may fit D (5 bases each). Trimming removed 6 bases at V and 4 bases at J, with 12 bases between. Looked up from germline, CDR1 is LGHDT and CDR2 is YNNKEL (reference sequence). The CDR3 consists of 14 residues. DNA for the CDR3: TGTGCCAGCAGGCTAGGGACGACCACCGGGGAGCTGTTTTTT. Translation gives CASRLGTTTGELFF. The full variable domain, in which reference TRBV3-1 and TRBJ2-2 provide the parts outside the CDR3, is DTAVSQTPKYLVTQMGNDKSIKCEQNLGHDTMYWYKQDSKKFLKIMFSYNNKELIINETVPNRFSPKSPDKAHLNLHINSLELGDSAVYFCASRLGTTTGELFFGEGSRLTVL.

This clonotype was seen at least ten times. The chain recombines TRBV12-3 or TRBV12-4 with TRBJ2-1; 16 positions match TRBD2. With V trimmed by 4 bases and J by 3 bases, 9 bases remained unmatched. CDR3 size: 19 residues. DNA for the CDR3: TGTGCCAGCAGTTCCAGCCCCGGGACTAGCGGGAGGGACTACAATGAGCAGTTCTTC. Its protein is CASSSSPGTSGRDYNEQFF.

At least ten counts were recorded for this clonotype. This chain joins TRBV13 and TRBJ2-7; D may be TRBD1 or TRBD2 (5 bases each). V lost 0 bases to trimming and J lost 0 bases, with 9 bases between them. Germline V gene sequence: CDR1 PRHDT, CDR2 FYEKMQ (reference sequence). The CDR3 length is 15 residues. The CDR3 DNA sequence: TGTGCCAGCAGCTTAGGGAGGGGTATCTCCTACGAGCAGTACTTC. It encodes CASSLGRGISYEQYF.

The gene calls are TRBV19 and TRBJ2-3; TRBD1 or TRBD2 may be the D gene (6 bases each). Looked up from germline, CDR1 is LNHDA and CDR2 is SQIVND (reference sequence). V was pared by 6 bases and J by 1 base, with 14 bases between. The CDR3 contains 15 residues. CDR3 nucleotides: TGTGCCAGTAGAGCCGGGGGCGGTGGCACAGATACGCAGTATTTT. It encodes CASRAGGGGTDTQYF.

There are many counts of this clonotype. The rearrangement joins TRBV7-8 to TRBJ2-1; 11 bases map to TRBD2. With the DNA end fitting TRBJ2-7 better, the J assignment may be wrong. The CDR3 is 15 amino acids. Germline V CDR1 and CDR2: SGHVS, FQNEAQ. The CDR3 nucleotides read TGTGCCAGCAGCTTAGTAGGGACTAGCGGATACGAGCAGTACTTC. Its translation: CASSLVGTSGYEQYF.

The chain couples TRBV5-3 to TRBJ1-2; D is unclear. TRBV5-3 is an ORF; its function is uncertain. The CDR3 contains 14 residues. Trimming pared 8 bases from V and 2 bases from J, leaving 16 bases between. Here the CDR3 DNA reads TGTGCCAGCACCCTCCCCGGGAAAAACTATGGCTACACCTTC. As protein: CASTLPGKNYGYTF.

In its sample, this clonotype was seen many times. The V call is TRBV7-9, the J call TRBJ2-7, with D perhaps assigned TRBD1 or TRBD2 (5 bases each). The germline V gene encodes CDR1 SEHNR and CDR2 FQNEAQ (reference sequence). This CDR3 is built from 13 residues. Trimming stripped 5 bases from V and 2 bases from J, with 10 bases between. The CDR3 spells CASSDGATYEQYF. CDR3 in DNA: TGTGCCAGCAGCGACGGGGCGACCTACGAGCAGTACTTC. Based on the CDR3 plus reference TRBV7-9 and TRBJ2-7, the full variable domain is DTGVSQNPRHKITKRGQNVTFRCDPISEHNRLYWYRQTLGQGPEFLTYFQNEAQLEKSRLLSDRFSAERPKGSFSTLEIQRTEQGDSAMYLCASSDGATYEQYFGPGTRLTVT.

The chain couples TRBV6-5 to TRBJ2-2; tentatively, D is TRBD1 or TRBD2 (6 bases each). There are 13 residues in the CDR3. V gave up 4 bases and J gave up 7 bases, with 10 bases separating them. Germline CDR1 is MNHEY and CDR2 is SVGAGI. Written as DNA, the CDR3 is TGTGCCAGCAGTTGGACAGCGGGCGGGGAGCTGTTTTTT. It translates to CASSWTAGGELFF.

The genes are TRBV7-2 and TRBJ2-3; 14 positions match TRBD2. CDR3 length: 16 amino acids. Germline V CDR1 and CDR2: SGHTA, FQGNSA. With V trimmed by 3 bases and J by 8 bases, 7 bases remained unmatched. In DNA form, the CDR3 reads TGTGCCAGCAGCTTCGGGACTAGCGGGGGCCCGCGTACGCAGTATTTT. Amino acid sequence: CASSFGTSGGPRTQYF.

The rearrangement joins TRBV3-1 to TRBJ2-1; possibly TRBD2 for D (6 bases). The CDR3 extends over 17 amino acids. The V end was cut by 1 base, the J end by 3 bases, with 16 bases between. From germline, CDR1 is LGHDT and CDR2 YNNKEL (reference sequence). The DNA for the CDR3 is TGTGCCAGCAGCCAAGCTCCGCTAGCGAGCGACTACAATGAGCAGTTCTTC. Translation: CASSQAPLASDYNEQFF.

The chain combines TRBV28 with TRBJ1-6; the D is unclear. The CDR3 is made up of 12 amino acids. CDR1 MDHEN and CDR2 SYDVKM come from the germline V gene. V shed 5 bases and J shed 9 bases, with 8 bases lying between them. The CDR3: CASSPTGSPLHF. The CDR3, as DNA: TGTGCCAGCAGTCCAACCGGTTCACCCCTCCACTTT.

This clonotype was recorded at least ten times. V is TRBV28 and J is TRBJ1-1; 8 bases are a match to TRBD1. This CDR3 has 16 amino acids. V lost 7 bases and J lost 4; bases outside the gene matches: 14. The V gene's germline CDR1 is MDHEN and CDR2 SYDVKM. The CDR3 loop is CASKLPGQGAGTEAFF. DNA of the CDR3: TGTGCCAGCAAGCTCCCAGGGCAGGGGGCGGGCACTGAAGCTTTCTTT. Complete variable domain (other parts from reference TRBV28 and TRBJ1-1): DVKVTQSSRYLVKRTGEKVFLECVQDMDHENMFWYRQDPGLGLRLIYFSYDVKMKEKGDIPEGYSVSREKKERFSLILESASTNQTSMYLCASKLPGQGAGTEAFFGQGTRLTVV.

At least ten counts were recorded for this clonotype. V usage is TRBV29-1 and J usage is TRBJ1-2, with D possibly matching TRBD1 (5 bases). Germline CDR1 reads SQVTM; CDR2 reads ANQGSEA. V was cut by 0 bases and J by 7 bases, with 12 bases left in between. CDR3 length: 13 residues. The CDR3 DNA follows: TGCAGCGTTGAAGATCAAGGGGTCTCTGGCTACACCTTC. It specifies CSVEDQGVSGYTF.

This clonotype was recorded at least ten times. The genes are TRBV4-3 and TRBJ2-3; D may be TRBD1 or TRBD2 (6 bases each). Deletions cut 4 bases from V and 4 bases from J, with 21 bases between. Germline V lookup: CDR1 LGHNA, CDR2 YSLEER. The CDR3 loop spans 17 amino acids. CDR3 sequence reads: CASSRPKEGGPADTQYF. The DNA of the CDR3 is TGCGCCAGCAGCCGCCCAAAGGAGGGGGGTCCCGCAGATACGCAGTATTTT.

Ten or more counts support this clonotype. This rearrangement joins TRBV20-1 to TRBJ2-6; D not certain. The V gene's germline CDR1 is DFQATT and CDR2 SNEGSKA (reference sequence). V lost 2 bases and J 0 bases, leaving 2 bases between the germline ends. This CDR3 contains 13 residues. CDR3 bases: TGCAGTGCTAGACCCTCTGGGGCCAACGTCCTGACTTTC. Its translation: CSARPSGANVLTF.

This clonotype was counted many times. The chain recombines TRBV5-1 with TRBJ1-5; 8 nucleotides match TRBD1. Germline CDR1 SGHRS, CDR2 YFSETQ. The V gene end was trimmed by 3 bases and the J gene end by 4 bases; junction bases not matched to a gene: 3. The CDR3 is 14 residues long. CDR3 protein: CASSYGQGNQPQHF. DNA of the CDR3: TGCGCCAGCAGCTACGGACAGGGAAATCAGCCCCAGCATTTT.

This clonotype was observed a few times. The CDR3, as DNA: TGCGCCAGCAGCCCCGTCGGAAAACACTCTGGAAACACCATATATTTT. Translating it yields CASSPVGKHSGNTIYF. The chain couples TRBV5-1 to TRBJ1-3; D unresolved. V gave up 4 bases and J gave up 0 bases, with 14 bases separating them. Germline V CDR1 and CDR2: SGHRS, YFSETQ. This CDR3 is built from 16 residues.

This clonotype was recorded many times. V gene TRBV28 combines with J gene TRBJ2-1, with 9 bases identical to TRBD1. Germline CDR1 and CDR2: MDHEN and SYDVKM. The CDR3 spans 15 residues. V lost 3 bases and J lost 8; bases outside the gene matches: 8. This CDR3 reads CASSFRDRVWDEQFF. The DNA for the CDR3 is TGTGCCAGCAGTTTCAGGGACAGGGTATGGGATGAGCAGTTCTTC.